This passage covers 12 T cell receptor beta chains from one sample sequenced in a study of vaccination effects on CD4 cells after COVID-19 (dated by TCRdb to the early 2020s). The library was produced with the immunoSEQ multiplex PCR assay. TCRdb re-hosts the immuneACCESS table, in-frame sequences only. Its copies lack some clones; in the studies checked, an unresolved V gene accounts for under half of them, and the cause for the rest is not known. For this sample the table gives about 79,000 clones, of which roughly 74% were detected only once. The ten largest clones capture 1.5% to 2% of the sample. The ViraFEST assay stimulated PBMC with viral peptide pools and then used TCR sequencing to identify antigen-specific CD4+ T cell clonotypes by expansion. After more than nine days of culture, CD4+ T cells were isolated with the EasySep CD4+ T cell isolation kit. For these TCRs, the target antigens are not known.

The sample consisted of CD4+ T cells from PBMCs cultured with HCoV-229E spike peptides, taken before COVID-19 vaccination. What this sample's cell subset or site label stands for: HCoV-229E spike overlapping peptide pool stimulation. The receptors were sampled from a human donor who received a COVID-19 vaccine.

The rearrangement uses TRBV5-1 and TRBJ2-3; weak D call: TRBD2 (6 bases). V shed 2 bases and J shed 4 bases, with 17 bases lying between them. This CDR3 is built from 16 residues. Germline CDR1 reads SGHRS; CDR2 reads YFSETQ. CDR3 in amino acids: CASSFAATSLPDTQYF. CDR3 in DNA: TGCGCCAGCAGCTTTGCGGCTACTAGCCTTCCAGATACGCAGTATTTT.

The CDR3 spells CASSFRDGQETQYF. CDR3 bases: TGTGCCAGCAGTTTTCGGGACGGTCAAGAGACCCAGTACTTC. The chain has TRBV5-6 and TRBJ2-5; either TRBD1 or TRBD2 may supply D (5 bases each). The V end lost 5 bases, the J end lost 2 bases, and 13 bases lay between the germline ends. The CDR3 runs to 14 residues. CDR1 is SGHDT, CDR2 YYEEEE, per germline.

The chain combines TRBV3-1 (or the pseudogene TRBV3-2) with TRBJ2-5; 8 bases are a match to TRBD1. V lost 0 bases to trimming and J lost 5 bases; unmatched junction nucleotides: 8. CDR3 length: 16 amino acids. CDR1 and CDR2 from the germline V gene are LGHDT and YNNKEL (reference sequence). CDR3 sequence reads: CASSQDGAGGMETQYF. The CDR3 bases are TGTGCCAGCAGCCAAGATGGGGCAGGGGGCATGGAGACCCAGTACTTC.

CDR3 sequence (DNA): TGTGCCAGCAGTTCTAGAGGGGAACAAGAGACCCAGTACTTC. It specifies CASSSRGEQETQYF. The gene calls are TRBV28 and TRBJ2-5; D assignment may be TRBD1 or TRBD2 (5 bases each). Trimming cost V 4 bases and J 2 bases, with 11 bases left between them. Germline V CDR1 and CDR2: MDHEN, SYDVKM. The CDR3 covers 14 residues.

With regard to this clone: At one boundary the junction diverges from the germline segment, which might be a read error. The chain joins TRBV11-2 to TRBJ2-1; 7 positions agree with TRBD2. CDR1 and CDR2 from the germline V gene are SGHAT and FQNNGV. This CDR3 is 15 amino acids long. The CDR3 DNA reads TGTGTCAGCAGCCCTAACGGGGGGTCCTACAATGAGCAGTTCTTC. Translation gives CVSSPNGGSYNEQFF.

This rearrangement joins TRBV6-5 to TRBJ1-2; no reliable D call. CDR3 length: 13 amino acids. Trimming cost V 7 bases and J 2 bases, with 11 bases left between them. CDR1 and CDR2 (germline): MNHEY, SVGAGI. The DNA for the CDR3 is TGTGCCAGCACCGTAAGACGGAACTATGGCTACACCTTC. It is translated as CASTVRRNYGYTF.

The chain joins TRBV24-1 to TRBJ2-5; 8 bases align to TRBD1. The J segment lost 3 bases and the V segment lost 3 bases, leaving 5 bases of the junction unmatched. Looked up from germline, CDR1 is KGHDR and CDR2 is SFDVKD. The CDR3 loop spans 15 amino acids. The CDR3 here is CATSDRDRGEETQYF. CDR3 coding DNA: TGTGCCACCAGTGATCGCGACAGGGGCGAAGAGACCCAGTACTTC.

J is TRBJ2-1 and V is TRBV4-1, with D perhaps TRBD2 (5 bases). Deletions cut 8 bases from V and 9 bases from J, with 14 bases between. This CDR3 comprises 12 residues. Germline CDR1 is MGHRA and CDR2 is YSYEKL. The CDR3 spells CASLNHRGEQFF. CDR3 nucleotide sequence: TGCGCCAGCCTCAACCATCGGGGTGAGCAGTTCTTC.

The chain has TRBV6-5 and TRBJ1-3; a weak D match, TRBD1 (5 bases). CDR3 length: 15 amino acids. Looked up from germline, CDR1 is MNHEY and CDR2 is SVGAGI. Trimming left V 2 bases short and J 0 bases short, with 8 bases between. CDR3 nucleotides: TGTGCCAGCAGTTACGACAGCATCTCTGGAAACACCATATATTTT. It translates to CASSYDSISGNTIYF.

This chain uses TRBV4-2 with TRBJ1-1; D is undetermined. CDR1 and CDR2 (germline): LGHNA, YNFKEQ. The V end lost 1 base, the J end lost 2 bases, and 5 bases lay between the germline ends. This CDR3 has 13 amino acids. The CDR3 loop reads CASSQGDNTEAFF. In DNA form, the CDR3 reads TGTGCCAGCAGCCAAGGGGATAACACTGAAGCTTTCTTT.

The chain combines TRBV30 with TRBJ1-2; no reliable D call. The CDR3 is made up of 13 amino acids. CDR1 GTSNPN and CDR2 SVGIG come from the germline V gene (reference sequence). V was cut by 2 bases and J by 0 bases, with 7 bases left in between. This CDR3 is CAWSRAANYGYTF. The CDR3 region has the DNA TGTGCCTGGAGTAGGGCAGCTAACTATGGCTACACCTTC. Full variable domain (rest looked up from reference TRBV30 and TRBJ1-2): SQTIHQWPATLVQPVGSPLSLECTVEGTSNPNLYWYRQAAGRGLQLLFYSVGIGQISSEVPQNLSASRPQDRQFILSSKKLLLSDSGFYLCAWSRAANYGYTFGSGTRLTVV.

CDR3 DNA: TGTGCCAGCAGCGTAGCGGGGGGTGAGACCCAGTACTTC. This sequence encodes CASSVAGGETQYF. The chain employs TRBV9 and TRBJ2-5, with TRBD2 matching over 7 bases. V was pared by 0 bases and J by 5 bases, with 1 base of the junction left unmatched. The CDR3 is 13 residues long. In germline, CDR1 is SGDLS, CDR2 YYNGEE.